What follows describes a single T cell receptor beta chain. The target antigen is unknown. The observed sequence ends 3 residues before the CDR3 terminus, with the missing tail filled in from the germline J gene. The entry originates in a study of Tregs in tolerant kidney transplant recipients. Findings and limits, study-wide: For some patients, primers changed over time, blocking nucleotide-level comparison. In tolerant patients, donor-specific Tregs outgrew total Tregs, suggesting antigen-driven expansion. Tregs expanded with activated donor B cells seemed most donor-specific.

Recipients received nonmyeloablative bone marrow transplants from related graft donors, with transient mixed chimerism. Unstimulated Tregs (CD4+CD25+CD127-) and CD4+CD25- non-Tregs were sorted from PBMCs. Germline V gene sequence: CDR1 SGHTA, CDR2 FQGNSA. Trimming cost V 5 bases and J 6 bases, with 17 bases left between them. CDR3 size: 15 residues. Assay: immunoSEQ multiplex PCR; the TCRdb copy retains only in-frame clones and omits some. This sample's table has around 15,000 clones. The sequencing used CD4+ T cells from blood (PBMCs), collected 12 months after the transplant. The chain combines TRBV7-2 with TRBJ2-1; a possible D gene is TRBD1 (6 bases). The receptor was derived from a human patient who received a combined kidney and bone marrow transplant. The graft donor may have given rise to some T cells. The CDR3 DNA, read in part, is TGTGCCAGCAGCCAGACACAGGGATGGGGCAATGAG. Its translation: CASSQTQGWGNE. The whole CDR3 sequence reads CASSQTQGWGNEQFF. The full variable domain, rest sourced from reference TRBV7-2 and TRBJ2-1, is GAGVSQSPSNKVTEKGKDVELRCDPISGHTALYWYRQSLGQGLEFLIYFQGNSAPDKSGLPSDRFSAERTGGSVSTLTIQRTQQEDSAVYLCASSQTQGWGNEQFFGPGTRLTVL.